Listed below are T cell receptor beta chains from one sample, sequenced in a study of technical replicates of blood from several donors. The assay was immunoSEQ multiplex PCR, and TCRdb's table has in-frame clones only and misses some. The sample shows tens of thousands of clones, 75% to 95% of them seen only once. Sequenced input: T cells isolated from PBMCs. These receptors originate from a human donor in good health. Each CDR3 is given with its conserved first and last residue. A D gene is named only where the DNA matches it firmly. A clone size is listed for some rows: how often the clone was seen (once, few, many), or a class if it is expanded.

D gene: NA
J gene: TRBJ1-1
clone size: NA
V gene: TRBV5-1
CDR3 protein: CASSSPGGNTEAFF
CDR3 DNA: TGCGCCAGCAGCTCCCCGGGGGGGAACACTGAAGCTTTCTTT

D gene: NA
J gene: TRBJ2-6
clone size: NA
V gene: TRBV6-5
CDR3 protein: CASSYSRTGANVLTF
CDR3 DNA: TGTGCCAGCAGTTACTCGAGAACTGGGGCCAACGTCCTGACTTTC

D gene: TRBD1
J gene: TRBJ2-7
clone size: NA
V gene: TRBV13
CDR3 protein: CASSSSLGTGFYEQYF
CDR3 DNA: TGTGCCAGCAGCTCGTCGCTGGGGACAGGTTTTTACGAGCAGTACTTC

D gene: NA
J gene: TRBJ1-2
clone size: NA
V gene: TRBV29-1
CDR3 protein: CSGRHPNYGYTF
CDR3 DNA: TGCAGCGGCAGACATCCTAACTATGGCTACACCTTC

D gene: TRBD1
J gene: TRBJ1-2
clone size: NA
V gene: TRBV19
CDR3 protein: CASSIGTGAHYGYTF
CDR3 DNA: TGTGCCAGTAGTATAGGGACAGGGGCGCACTATGGCTACACCTTC

D gene: NA
J gene: TRBJ2-3
clone size: NA
V gene: TRBV13
CDR3 protein: CASSVDRGRLAEKSTDTQYF
CDR3 DNA: TGTGCCAGCAGCGTAGACAGGGGGAGACTAGCGGAGAAGAGCACAGATACGCAGTATTTT

D gene: NA
J gene: TRBJ1-5
clone size: NA
V gene: TRBV7-8
CDR3 protein: CASSLGRMSNQPQHF
CDR3 DNA: TGTGCCAGCAGCTTAGGCAGGATGAGCAATCAGCCCCAGCATTTT

D gene: NA
J gene: TRBJ1-2
clone size: NA
V gene: TRBV6-1
CDR3 protein: CASSEVPSGTLSYGYTF
CDR3 DNA: TGTGCCAGCAGTGAAGTACCATCCGGGACTCTGAGCTATGGCTACACCTTC

D gene: TRBD1
J gene: TRBJ2-7
clone size: few
V gene: TRBV7-9
CDR3 protein: CASSRGQDYEQYF
CDR3 DNA: TGTGCCAGCAGCAGGGGACAGGACTACGAGCAGTACTTC

D gene: NA
J gene: TRBJ2-7
clone size: NA
V gene: TRBV2
CDR3 protein: CASSGGPTYEQYF
CDR3 DNA: TGTGCCAGCAGTGGGGGCCCCACCTACGAGCAGTACTTC

D gene: TRBD1
J gene: TRBJ2-3
clone size: NA
V gene: TRBV5-1
CDR3 protein: CASSDRGPRTDTQYF
CDR3 DNA: TGCGCCAGCTCGGACAGGGGGCCCCGCACAGATACGCAGTATTTT

D gene: NA
J gene: TRBJ1-1
clone size: NA
V gene: TRBV6-5
CDR3 protein: CASIPYFGTPGAAFF
CDR3 DNA: TGTGCCAGCATTCCCTACTTCGGGACACCCGGAGCAGCTTTCTTT

D gene: TRBD2
J gene: TRBJ2-1
clone size: once
V gene: TRBV7-9
CDR3 protein: CASSFGLAGYNEQFF
CDR3 DNA: TGTGCCAGCAGCTTCGGACTAGCGGGGTACAATGAGCAGTTCTTC

D gene: TRBD1
J gene: TRBJ2-1
clone size: NA
V gene: TRBV5-1
CDR3 protein: CASSSGPGTAISYNEQFF
CDR3 DNA: TGCGCCAGCAGCTCCGGACCAGGGACAGCCATCTCCTACAATGAGCAGTTCTTC

D gene: NA
J gene: TRBJ2-7
clone size: NA
V gene: TRBV5-1
CDR3 protein: CASSLDIYEQYF
CDR3 DNA: TGCGCCAGCAGCTTGGACATCTACGAGCAGTACTTC

D gene: TRBD2
J gene: TRBJ2-1
clone size: once
V gene: TRBV5-1
CDR3 protein: CASSPGTSGYNEQFF
CDR3 DNA: TGCGCCAGCAGCCCGGGGACTAGCGGATACAATGAGCAGTTCTTC

D gene: TRBD2
J gene: TRBJ2-7
clone size: once
V gene: TRBV28
CDR3 protein: CASSSIAGGVLGYEQYF
CDR3 DNA: TGTGCCAGCAGTTCCATAGCGGGAGGGGTCCTGGGCTACGAGCAGTACTTC

D gene: NA
J gene: TRBJ2-1
clone size: NA
V gene: TRBV6-5
CDR3 protein: CATTQGDEQFF
CDR3 DNA: TGTGCCACTACCCAGGGCGATGAGCAGTTCTTC

D gene: TRBD2
J gene: TRBJ2-2
clone size: NA
V gene: TRBV10-1
CDR3 protein: CASSLAGGPGGELFF
CDR3 DNA: TGCGCCAGCAGCCTAGCGGGAGGGCCCGGCGGGGAGCTGTTTTTT

D gene: TRBD1
J gene: TRBJ1-5
clone size: NA
V gene: TRBV18
CDR3 protein: CASSPPGQGGNSNQPQHF
CDR3 DNA: TGTGCCAGCTCACCACCGGGACAGGGGGGTAATAGCAATCAGCCCCAGCATTTT

D gene: TRBD2
J gene: TRBJ2-1
clone size: NA
V gene: TRBV9
CDR3 protein: CASSPRSAGTPYNEQFF
CDR3 DNA: TGTGCCAGCAGCCCGCGTTCAGCGGGGACTCCCTACAATGAGCAGTTCTTC

D gene: NA
J gene: TRBJ1-3
clone size: NA
V gene: TRBV13
CDR3 protein: CASSNTGIGNTIYF
CDR3 DNA: TGTGCCAGCAGCAACACAGGGATCGGAAACACCATATATTTT

D gene: TRBD1
J gene: TRBJ1-2
clone size: NA
V gene: TRBV6-6
CDR3 protein: CASSPRDRGEHSYTF
CDR3 DNA: TGTGCCAGCAGTCCCCGGGACAGGGGCGAACATAGCTACACCTTC

D gene: TRBD1
J gene: TRBJ1-5
clone size: NA
V gene: TRBV19
CDR3 protein: CASSMDRYSNQPQHF
CDR3 DNA: TGTGCCAGTAGTATGGACAGGTATAGCAATCAGCCCCAGCATTTT

D gene: NA
J gene: TRBJ2-2
clone size: NA
V gene: TRBV7-6
CDR3 protein: CASSRTPLVMRDTGELFF
CDR3 DNA: TGTGCCAGCAGCCGAACCCCCCTAGTTATGAGGGACACCGGGGAGCTGTTTTTT

D gene: NA
J gene: TRBJ2-3
clone size: NA
V gene: TRBV9
CDR3 protein: CASSLEITDTQYF
CDR3 DNA: TGTGCCAGCAGCCTGGAGATCACAGATACGCAGTATTTT

D gene: TRBD1
J gene: TRBJ2-7
clone size: NA
V gene: TRBV5-1
CDR3 protein: CASSDRGHYEQYF
CDR3 DNA: TGCGCCAGCAGCGACAGGGGTCACTACGAGCAGTACTTC

D gene: NA
J gene: TRBJ1-2
clone size: once
V gene: TRBV28
CDR3 protein: CASSRTGGRRNYGYTF
CDR3 DNA: TGTGCCAGCAGCAGAACGGGGGGGAGGAGAAACTATGGCTACACCTTC

D gene: TRBD1
J gene: TRBJ2-7
clone size: NA
V gene: TRBV11-2
CDR3 protein: CASSWADRSREQYF
CDR3 DNA: TGTGCCAGCAGCTGGGCGGACAGGTCTCGCGAGCAGTACTTC

D gene: NA
J gene: TRBJ2-1
clone size: NA
V gene: TRBV10-1
CDR3 protein: CASSERGYYNEQFF
CDR3 DNA: TGCGCCAGCAGTGAGCGGGGGTATTACAATGAGCAGTTCTTC

D gene: NA
J gene: TRBJ1-2
clone size: NA
V gene: TRBV16
CDR3 protein: CASSQGREYGYTF
CDR3 DNA: TGTGCCAGCAGCCAAGGACGGGAATATGGCTACACCTTC

D gene: NA
J gene: TRBJ2-2
clone size: NA
V gene: TRBV27
CDR3 protein: CASSFGQFTGELFF
CDR3 DNA: TGTGCCAGCAGCTTCGGACAGTTTACCGGGGAGCTGTTTTTT

D gene: TRBD1
J gene: TRBJ2-4
clone size: NA
V gene: TRBV5-1
CDR3 protein: CASSLAGTGGDIQYF
CDR3 DNA: TGCGCCAGCAGCTTGGCCGGGACAGGGGGGGACATTCAGTACTTC

D gene: TRBD2
J gene: TRBJ2-3
clone size: NA
V gene: TRBV11-3
CDR3 protein: CASSLASSGSWRDTQYF
CDR3 DNA: TGTGCCAGCAGCTTAGCGTCTAGCGGGAGTTGGAGAGATACGCAGTATTTT

D gene: TRBD2
J gene: TRBJ2-1
clone size: NA
V gene: TRBV4-1
CDR3 protein: CASSQWGSGGYNEQFF
CDR3 DNA: TGCGCCAGCAGCCAATGGGGTAGCGGGGGATACAATGAGCAGTTCTTC

D gene: TRBD1
J gene: TRBJ1-4
clone size: NA
V gene: TRBV10-1
CDR3 protein: CASTGNENPGGEKLFF
CDR3 DNA: TGCGCCAGCACTGGTAATGAGAACCCAGGGGGTGAAAAACTGTTTTTT

D gene: TRBD2
J gene: TRBJ2-4
clone size: NA
V gene: TRBV5-1
CDR3 protein: CASRLGGSVNIQYF
CDR3 DNA: TGCGCCAGCAGATTGGGAGGGAGTGTAAACATTCAGTACTTC

D gene: TRBD2
J gene: TRBJ2-1
clone size: NA
V gene: TRBV9
CDR3 protein: CASSSAGLAYNEQFF
CDR3 DNA: TGTGCCAGCAGCTCCGCCGGACTAGCGTACAATGAGCAGTTCTTC

D gene: NA
J gene: TRBJ1-1
clone size: once
V gene: TRBV2
CDR3 protein: CASREGLTTEAFF
CDR3 DNA: TGTGCCAGCAGGGAGGGCCTAACAACTGAAGCTTTCTTT

D gene: NA
J gene: TRBJ2-7
clone size: NA
V gene: TRBV28
CDR3 protein: CASSLRGLAISRYEQYF
CDR3 DNA: TGTGCCAGCAGTTTAAGAGGACTGGCAATTTCAAGGTACGAGCAGTACTTC

D gene: NA
J gene: TRBJ1-2
clone size: NA
V gene: TRBV6-1
CDR3 protein: CASGGQAAGNYGYTF
CDR3 DNA: TGTGCCAGTGGTGGGCAGGCGGCGGGTAACTATGGCTACACCTTC

D gene: NA
J gene: TRBJ1-1
clone size: few
V gene: TRBV20-1
CDR3 protein: CSARDFSPAFF
CDR3 DNA: TGCAGTGCTAGAGATTTTAGCCCAGCTTTCTTT

D gene: NA
J gene: TRBJ2-7
clone size: NA
V gene: TRBV5-4
CDR3 protein: CASSRPRGQTDEQYF
CDR3 DNA: TGTGCCAGCAGCCGTCCCAGGGGACAAACGGACGAGCAGTACTTC

D gene: NA
J gene: TRBJ2-5
clone size: NA
V gene: TRBV9
CDR3 protein: CASSRGFPRRETQYF
CDR3 DNA: TGTGCCAGCAGCCGGGGGTTCCCGCGGAGAGAGACCCAGTACTTC

D gene: NA
J gene: TRBJ1-2
clone size: NA
V gene: TRBV5-1
CDR3 protein: CASRNREESYGYTF
CDR3 DNA: TGCGCCAGCAGAAACCGGGAAGAATCCTATGGCTACACCTTC

D gene: TRBD1
J gene: TRBJ1-2
clone size: NA
V gene: TRBV10-3
CDR3 protein: CAISELTGANYGYTF
CDR3 DNA: TGTGCCATCAGTGAGTTGACAGGGGCTAACTATGGCTACACCTTC

D gene: TRBD1
J gene: TRBJ2-7
clone size: once
V gene: TRBV14
CDR3 protein: CASSHIGQGYEQYF
CDR3 DNA: TGTGCCAGCAGCCATATAGGACAGGGGTACGAGCAGTACTTC

D gene: TRBD1
J gene: TRBJ2-5
clone size: NA
V gene: TRBV19
CDR3 protein: CASSNVRDRAGETQYF
CDR3 DNA: TGTGCCAGTAGTAACGTACGAGACAGGGCCGGAGAGACCCAGTACTTC

D gene: NA
J gene: TRBJ2-7
clone size: NA
V gene: TRBV10-2
CDR3 protein: CASSDFSSYEQYF
CDR3 DNA: TGCGCCAGCAGTGATTTTAGCTCCTACGAGCAGTACTTC

D gene: TRBD2
J gene: TRBJ2-5
clone size: NA
V gene: TRBV27
CDR3 protein: CASSHLFTSGQETQYF
CDR3 DNA: TGTGCCAGCAGCCACTTGTTTACTAGCGGACAAGAGACCCAGTACTTC